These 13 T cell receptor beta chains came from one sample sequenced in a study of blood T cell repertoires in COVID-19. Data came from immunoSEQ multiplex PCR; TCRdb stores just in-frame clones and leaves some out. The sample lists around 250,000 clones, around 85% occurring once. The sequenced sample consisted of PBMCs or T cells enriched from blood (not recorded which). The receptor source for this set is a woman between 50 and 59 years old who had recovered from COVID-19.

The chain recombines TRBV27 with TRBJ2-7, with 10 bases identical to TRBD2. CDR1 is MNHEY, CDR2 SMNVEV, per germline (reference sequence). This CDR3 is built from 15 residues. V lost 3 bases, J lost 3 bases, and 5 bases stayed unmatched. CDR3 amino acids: CASSFRTSGIYEQYF. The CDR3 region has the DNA TGTGCCAGCAGTTTCCGCACTAGCGGGATCTACGAGCAGTACTTC.

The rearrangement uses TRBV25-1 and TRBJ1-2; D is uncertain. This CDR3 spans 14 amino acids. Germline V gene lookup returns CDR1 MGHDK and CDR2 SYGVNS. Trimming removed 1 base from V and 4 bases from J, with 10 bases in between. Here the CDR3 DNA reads TGTGCCAGCAGTGAATCAACTGGAGGCTATGGCTACACCTTC. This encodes CASSESTGGYGYTF.

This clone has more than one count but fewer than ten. The CDR3 DNA follows: TGTGCCACCTTCAGGGGAGGGGGCTATGGCTACACCTTC. It is translated as CATFRGGGYGYTF. The chain is built from TRBV5-4 and TRBJ1-2, with D tentatively TRBD1 (6 bases). Trimming took 9 bases from V and 4 from J, leaving 16 bases between them. The CDR3 sequence is 13 residues long. Germline CDR1 SGHNT, CDR2 YYREEE (reference sequence). The whole variable domain, filled in from reference TRBV5-4 and TRBJ1-2, reads ETGVTQSPTHLIKTRGQQVTLRCSSQSGHNTVSWYQQALGQGPQFIFQYYREEENGRGNFPPRFSGLQFPNYSSELNVNALELDDSALYLCATFRGGGYGYTFGSGTRLTVV.

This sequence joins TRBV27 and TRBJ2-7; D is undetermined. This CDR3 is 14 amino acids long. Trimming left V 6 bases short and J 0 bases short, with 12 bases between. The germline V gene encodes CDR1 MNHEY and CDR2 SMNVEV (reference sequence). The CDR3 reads CASRGPGSSYEQYF. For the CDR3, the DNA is TGTGCCAGCAGGGGTCCAGGAAGCTCCTACGAGCAGTACTTC.

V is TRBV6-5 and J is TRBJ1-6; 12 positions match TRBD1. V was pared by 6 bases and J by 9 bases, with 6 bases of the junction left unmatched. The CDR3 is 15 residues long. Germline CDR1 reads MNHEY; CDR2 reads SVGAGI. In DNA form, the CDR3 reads TGTGCCAGCAGCCTCCGGGACAGGGGGCTTTCACCCCTCCACTTT. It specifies CASSLRDRGLSPLHF.

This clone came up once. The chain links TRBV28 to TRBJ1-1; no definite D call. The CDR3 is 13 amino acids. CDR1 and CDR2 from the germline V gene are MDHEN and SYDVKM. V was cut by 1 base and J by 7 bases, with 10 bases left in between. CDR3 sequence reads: CASSLSWEGEAFF. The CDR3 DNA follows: TGTGCCAGCAGTTTATCCTGGGAGGGTGAAGCTTTCTTT.

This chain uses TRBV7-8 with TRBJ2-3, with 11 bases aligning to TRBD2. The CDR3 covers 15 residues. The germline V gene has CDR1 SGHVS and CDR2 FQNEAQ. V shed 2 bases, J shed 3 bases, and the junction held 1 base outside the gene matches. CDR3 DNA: TGTGCCAGCAGCTTACTAGCGGGAGGAACAGATACGCAGTATTTT. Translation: CASSLLAGGTDTQYF.

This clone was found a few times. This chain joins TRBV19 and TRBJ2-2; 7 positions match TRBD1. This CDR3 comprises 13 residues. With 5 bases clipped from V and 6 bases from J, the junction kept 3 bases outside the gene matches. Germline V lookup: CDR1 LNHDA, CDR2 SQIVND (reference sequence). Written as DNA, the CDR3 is TGTGCCAGTAGTCCAGACAGGGCCGGGGAGCTGTTTTTT. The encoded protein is CASSPDRAGELFF. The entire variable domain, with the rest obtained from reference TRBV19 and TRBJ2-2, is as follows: DGGITQSPKYLFRKEGQNVTLSCEQNLNHDAMYWYRQDPGQGLRLIYYSQIVNDFQKGDIAEGYSVSREKKESFPLTVTSAQKNPTAFYLCASSPDRAGELFFGEGSRLTVL.

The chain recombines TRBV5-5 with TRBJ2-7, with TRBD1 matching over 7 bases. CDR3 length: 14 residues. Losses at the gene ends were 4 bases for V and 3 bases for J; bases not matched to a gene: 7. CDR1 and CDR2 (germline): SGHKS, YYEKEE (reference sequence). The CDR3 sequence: CASSKGTGDYEQYF. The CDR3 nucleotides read TGTGCCAGCAGCAAAGGTACAGGGGACTACGAGCAGTACTTC.

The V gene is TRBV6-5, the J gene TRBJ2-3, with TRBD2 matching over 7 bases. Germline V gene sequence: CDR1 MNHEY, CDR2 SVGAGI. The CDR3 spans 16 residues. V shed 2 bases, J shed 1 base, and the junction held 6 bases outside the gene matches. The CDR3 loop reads CASSYKAAGGTDTQYF. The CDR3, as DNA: TGTGCCAGCAGTTACAAGGCGGCGGGAGGCACAGATACGCAGTATTTT.

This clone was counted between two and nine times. The CDR3 reads CATLQGARSYGYTF. The CDR3 coding sequence is TGTGCCACGTTACAGGGGGCGCGAAGCTATGGCTACACCTTC. The chain couples TRBV28 to TRBJ1-2; 9 nucleotides align to TRBD1. Germline V gene lookup returns CDR1 MDHEN and CDR2 SYDVKM. The CDR3 contains 14 residues. Unmatched junction bases numbered 10, after V lost 10 bases and J lost 4 bases.

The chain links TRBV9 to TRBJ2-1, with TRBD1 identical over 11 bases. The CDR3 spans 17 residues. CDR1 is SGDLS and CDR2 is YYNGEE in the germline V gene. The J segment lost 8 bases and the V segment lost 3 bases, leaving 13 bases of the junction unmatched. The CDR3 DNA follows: TGTGCCAGCAGCGCCTATTCCGGGACAGGGGGTGCCGATGAGCAGTTCTTC. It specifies CASSAYSGTGGADEQFF.

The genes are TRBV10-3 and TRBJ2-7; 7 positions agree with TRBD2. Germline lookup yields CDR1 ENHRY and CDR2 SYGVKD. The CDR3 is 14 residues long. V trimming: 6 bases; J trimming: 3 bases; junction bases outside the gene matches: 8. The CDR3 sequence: CAIRESGINYEQYF. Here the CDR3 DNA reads TGTGCCATCAGGGAAAGCGGGATTAACTACGAGCAGTACTTC.